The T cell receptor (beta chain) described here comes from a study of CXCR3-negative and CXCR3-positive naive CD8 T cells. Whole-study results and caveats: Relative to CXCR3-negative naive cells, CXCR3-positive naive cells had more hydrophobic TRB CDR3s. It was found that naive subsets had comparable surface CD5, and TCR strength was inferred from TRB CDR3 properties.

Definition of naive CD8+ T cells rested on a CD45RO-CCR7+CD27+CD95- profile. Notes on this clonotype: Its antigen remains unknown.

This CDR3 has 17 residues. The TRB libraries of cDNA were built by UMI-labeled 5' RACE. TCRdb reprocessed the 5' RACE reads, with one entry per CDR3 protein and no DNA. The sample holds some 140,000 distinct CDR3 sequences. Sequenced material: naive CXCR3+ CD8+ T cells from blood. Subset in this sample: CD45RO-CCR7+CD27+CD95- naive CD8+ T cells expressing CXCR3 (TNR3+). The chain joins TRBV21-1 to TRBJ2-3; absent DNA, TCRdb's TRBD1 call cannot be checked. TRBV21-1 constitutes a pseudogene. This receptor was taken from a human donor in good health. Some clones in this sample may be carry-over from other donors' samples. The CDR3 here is CASSPKVRGASTDTQYF.